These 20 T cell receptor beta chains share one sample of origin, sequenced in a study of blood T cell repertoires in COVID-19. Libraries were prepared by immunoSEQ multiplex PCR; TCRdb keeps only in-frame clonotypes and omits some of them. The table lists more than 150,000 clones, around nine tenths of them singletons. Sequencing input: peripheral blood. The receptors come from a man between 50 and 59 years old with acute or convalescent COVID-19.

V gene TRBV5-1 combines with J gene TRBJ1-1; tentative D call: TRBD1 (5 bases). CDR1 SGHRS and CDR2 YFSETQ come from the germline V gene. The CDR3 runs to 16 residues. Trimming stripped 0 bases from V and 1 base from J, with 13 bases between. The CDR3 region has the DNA TGCGCCAGCAGCTTGGCCCGGCGGACACCGAACACTGAAGCTTTCTTT. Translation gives CASSLARRTPNTEAFF.

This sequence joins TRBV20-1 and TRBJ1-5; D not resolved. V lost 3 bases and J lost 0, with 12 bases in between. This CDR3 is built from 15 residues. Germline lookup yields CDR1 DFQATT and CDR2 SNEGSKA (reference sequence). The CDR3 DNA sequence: TGCAGTGCTAGTGGGGTCGGGAATAGCAATCAGCCCCAGCATTTT. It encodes CSASGVGNSNQPQHF.

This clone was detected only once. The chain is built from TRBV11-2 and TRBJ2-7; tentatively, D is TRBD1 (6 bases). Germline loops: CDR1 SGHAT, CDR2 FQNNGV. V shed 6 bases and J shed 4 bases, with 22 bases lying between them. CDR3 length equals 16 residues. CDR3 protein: CASSSSPDRRGYEQYV. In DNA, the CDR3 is TGTGCCAGCAGTTCCAGCCCCGACAGGAGAGGTTACGAGCAGTACGTC.

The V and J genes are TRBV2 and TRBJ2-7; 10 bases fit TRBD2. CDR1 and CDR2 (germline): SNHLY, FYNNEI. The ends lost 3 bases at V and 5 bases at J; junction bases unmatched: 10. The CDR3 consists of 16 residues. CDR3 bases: TGTGCCAGCAGTGATGGTTCCCTAGCGGGAGTGAACGAGCAGTACTTC. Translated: CASSDGSLAGVNEQYF.

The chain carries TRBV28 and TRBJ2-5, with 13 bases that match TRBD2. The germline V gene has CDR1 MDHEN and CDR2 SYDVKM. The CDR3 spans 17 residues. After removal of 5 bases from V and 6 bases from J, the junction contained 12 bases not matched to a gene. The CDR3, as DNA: TGTGCCAGCAGTCCTTACCGACTAGCGGGAGGCCGTCAGACCCAGTACTTC. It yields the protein CASSPYRLAGGRQTQYF.

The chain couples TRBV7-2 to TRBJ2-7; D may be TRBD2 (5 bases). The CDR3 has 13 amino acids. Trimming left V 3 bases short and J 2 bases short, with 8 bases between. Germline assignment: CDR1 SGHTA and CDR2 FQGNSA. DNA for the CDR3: TGTGCCAGCAGCTTTGACTATACCTACGAGCAGTACTTC. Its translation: CASSFDYTYEQYF.

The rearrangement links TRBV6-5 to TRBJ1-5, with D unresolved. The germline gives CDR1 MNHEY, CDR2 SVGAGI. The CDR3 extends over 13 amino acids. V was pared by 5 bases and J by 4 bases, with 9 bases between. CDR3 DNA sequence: TGTGCCAGCAGTCCTCAGATGAATCAGCCCCAGCATTTT. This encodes CASSPQMNQPQHF.

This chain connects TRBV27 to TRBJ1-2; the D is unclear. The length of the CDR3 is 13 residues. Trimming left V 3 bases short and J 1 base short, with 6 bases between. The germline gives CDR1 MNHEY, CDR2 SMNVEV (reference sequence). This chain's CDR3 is CASSFNGNYGYTF. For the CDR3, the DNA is TGTGCCAGCAGTTTCAACGGTAACTATGGCTACACCTTC.

CDR3 region: CATSRSIMETQYF. CDR3 nucleotides: TGTGCCACCAGCAGATCCATCATGGAGACCCAGTACTTC. V usage is TRBV15 and J usage is TRBJ2-5; D ambiguous. V dropped 2 bases and J dropped 5 bases, with 9 bases sitting between them. The CDR3 sequence is 13 residues long. Germline assignment: CDR1 LNHNV and CDR2 YYDKDF (reference sequence).

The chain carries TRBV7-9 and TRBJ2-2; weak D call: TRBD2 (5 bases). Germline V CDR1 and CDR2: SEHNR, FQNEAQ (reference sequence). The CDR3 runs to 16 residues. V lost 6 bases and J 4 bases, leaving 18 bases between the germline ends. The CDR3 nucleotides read TGTGCCAGCAGGCTTAAGATGAGGGTCTCCACCGGGGAGCTGTTTTTT. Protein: CASRLKMRVSTGELFF.

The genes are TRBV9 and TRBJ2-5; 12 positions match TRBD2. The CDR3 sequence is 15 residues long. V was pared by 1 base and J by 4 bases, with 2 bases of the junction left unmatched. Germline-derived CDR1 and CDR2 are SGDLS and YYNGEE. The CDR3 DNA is TGTGCCAGCAGCGTATTGGGACTAGCGGGAGAGACCCAGTACTTC. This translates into CASSVLGLAGETQYF.

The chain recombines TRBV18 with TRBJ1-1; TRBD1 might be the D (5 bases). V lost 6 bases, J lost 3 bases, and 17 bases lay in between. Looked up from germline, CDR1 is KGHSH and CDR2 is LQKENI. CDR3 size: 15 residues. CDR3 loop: CASSPGSGGDTEAFF. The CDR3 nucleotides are TGTGCCAGCTCTCCAGGTAGTGGGGGGGACACTGAAGCTTTCTTT.

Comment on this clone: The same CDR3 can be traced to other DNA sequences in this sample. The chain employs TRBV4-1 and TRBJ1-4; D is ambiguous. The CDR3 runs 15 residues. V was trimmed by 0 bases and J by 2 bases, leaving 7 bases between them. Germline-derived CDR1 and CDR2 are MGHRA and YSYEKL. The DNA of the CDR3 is TGCGCCAGCAGCCAAGAGGGCGCTACTAATGAAAAACTGTTTTTT. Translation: CASSQEGATNEKLFF.

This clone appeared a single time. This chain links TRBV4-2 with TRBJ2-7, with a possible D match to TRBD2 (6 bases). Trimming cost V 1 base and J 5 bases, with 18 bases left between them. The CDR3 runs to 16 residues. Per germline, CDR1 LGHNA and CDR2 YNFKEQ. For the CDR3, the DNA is TGTGCCAGCAGCCAAGTAAAGGCGGGAAGGCGGAACGAGCAGTACTTC. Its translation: CASSQVKAGRRNEQYF.

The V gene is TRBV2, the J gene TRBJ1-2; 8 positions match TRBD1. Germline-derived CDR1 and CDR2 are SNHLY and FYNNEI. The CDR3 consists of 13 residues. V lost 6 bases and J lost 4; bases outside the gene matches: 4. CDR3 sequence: CASRLTGGYGYTF. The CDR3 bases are TGTGCCAGCAGATTAACAGGGGGCTATGGCTACACCTTC.

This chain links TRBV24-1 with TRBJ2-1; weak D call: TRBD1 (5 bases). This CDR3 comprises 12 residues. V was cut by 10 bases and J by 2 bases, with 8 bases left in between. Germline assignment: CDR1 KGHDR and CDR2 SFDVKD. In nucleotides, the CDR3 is TGTGCCACACAGGATACCTACAATGAGCAGTTCTTC. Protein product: CATQDTYNEQFF.

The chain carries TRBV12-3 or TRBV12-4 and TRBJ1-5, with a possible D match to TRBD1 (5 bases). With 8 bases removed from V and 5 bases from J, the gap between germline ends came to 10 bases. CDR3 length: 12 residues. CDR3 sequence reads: CASQGSYQPQHF. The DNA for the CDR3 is TGTGCCAGCCAGGGTTCGTATCAGCCCCAGCATTTT.

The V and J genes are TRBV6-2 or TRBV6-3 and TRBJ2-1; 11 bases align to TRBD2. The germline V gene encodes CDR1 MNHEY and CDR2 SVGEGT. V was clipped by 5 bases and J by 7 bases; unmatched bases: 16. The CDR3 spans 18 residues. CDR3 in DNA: TGTGCCAGCAGTAGCAGCCGAATTAGCGGGGGGGCTGGGAATGAGCAGTTCTTC. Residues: CASSSSRISGGAGNEQFF.

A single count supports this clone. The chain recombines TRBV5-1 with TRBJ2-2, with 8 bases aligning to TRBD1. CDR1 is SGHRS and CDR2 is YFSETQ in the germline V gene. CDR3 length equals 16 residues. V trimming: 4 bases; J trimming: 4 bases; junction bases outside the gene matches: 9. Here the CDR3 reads CASSTGQGEVTGELFF. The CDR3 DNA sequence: TGCGCCAGCAGCACAGGACAGGGCGAGGTCACCGGGGAGCTGTTTTTT.

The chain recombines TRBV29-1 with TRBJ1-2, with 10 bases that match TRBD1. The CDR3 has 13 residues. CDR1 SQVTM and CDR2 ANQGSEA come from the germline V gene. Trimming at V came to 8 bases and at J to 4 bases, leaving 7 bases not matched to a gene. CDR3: CSSGDRGAYGYTF. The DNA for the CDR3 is TGCAGCTCCGGGGACAGGGGTGCCTATGGCTACACCTTC.